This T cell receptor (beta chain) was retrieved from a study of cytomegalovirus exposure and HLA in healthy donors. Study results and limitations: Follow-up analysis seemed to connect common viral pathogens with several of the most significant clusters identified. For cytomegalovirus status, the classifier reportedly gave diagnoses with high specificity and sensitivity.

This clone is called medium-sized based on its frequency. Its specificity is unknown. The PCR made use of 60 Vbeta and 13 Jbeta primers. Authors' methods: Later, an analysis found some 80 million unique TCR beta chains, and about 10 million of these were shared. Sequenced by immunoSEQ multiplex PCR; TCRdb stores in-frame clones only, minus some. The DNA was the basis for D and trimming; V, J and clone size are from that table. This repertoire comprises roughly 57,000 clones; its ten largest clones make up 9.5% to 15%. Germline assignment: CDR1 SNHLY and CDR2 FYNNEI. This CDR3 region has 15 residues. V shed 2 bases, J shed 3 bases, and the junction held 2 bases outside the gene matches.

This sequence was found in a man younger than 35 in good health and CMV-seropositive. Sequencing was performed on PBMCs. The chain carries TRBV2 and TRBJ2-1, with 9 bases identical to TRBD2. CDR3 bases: TGTGCCAGCAGTGAAAGGCGGGAGGGCTACAATGAGCAGTTCTTC. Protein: CASSERREGYNEQFF. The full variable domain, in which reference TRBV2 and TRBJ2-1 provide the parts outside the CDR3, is EPEVTQTPSHQVTQMGQEVILRCVPISNHLYFYWYRQILGQKVEFLVSFYNNEISEKSEIFDDQFSVERPDGSNFTLKIRSTKLEDSAMYFCASSERREGYNEQFFGPGTRLTVL.